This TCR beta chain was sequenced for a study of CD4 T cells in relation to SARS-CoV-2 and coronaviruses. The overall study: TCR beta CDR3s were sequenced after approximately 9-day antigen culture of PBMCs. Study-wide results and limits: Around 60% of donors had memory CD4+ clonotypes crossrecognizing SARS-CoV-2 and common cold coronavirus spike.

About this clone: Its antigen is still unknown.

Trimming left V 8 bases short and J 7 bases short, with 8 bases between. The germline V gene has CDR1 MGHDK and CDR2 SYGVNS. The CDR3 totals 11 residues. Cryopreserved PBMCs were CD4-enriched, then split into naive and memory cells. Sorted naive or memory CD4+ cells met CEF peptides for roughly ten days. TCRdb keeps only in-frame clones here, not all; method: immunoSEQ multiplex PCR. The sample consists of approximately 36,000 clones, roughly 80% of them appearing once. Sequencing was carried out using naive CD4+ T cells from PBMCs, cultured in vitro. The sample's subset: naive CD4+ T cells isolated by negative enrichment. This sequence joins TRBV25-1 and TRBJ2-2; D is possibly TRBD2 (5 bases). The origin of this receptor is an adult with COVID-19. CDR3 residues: CASSGSGELFF. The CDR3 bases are TGTGCCAGCTCGGGAAGCGGGGAGCTGTTTTTT.